This TCR beta chain stems from a study of cytomegalovirus exposure and HLA in healthy donors. PCR employed 60 Vbeta and 13 Jbeta primers. Using immunoSEQ multiplex PCR, the repertoire was profiled, and TCRdb retains in-frame clones only, with some absent. The data show 150,000 or so clones, around 82% seen once. The CDR3 is made up of 14 amino acids. Germline-derived CDR1 and CDR2 are MNHEY and SVGAGI. V gave up 3 bases and J gave up 4 bases; unmatched junction bases: 2. Comment on this clone: The sample contains more than one DNA sequence encoding this CDR3.

Source material: PBMCs. The source of this sequence is a woman in her fifties or sixties in good health and CMV-seropositive. The chain combines TRBV6-5 with TRBJ2-7, with 11 bases aligning to TRBD1. CDR3 sequence (DNA): TGTGCCAGCAGTTATAGGGACAGGGGGTACGAGCAGTACTTC. Protein product: CASSYRDRGYEQYF.